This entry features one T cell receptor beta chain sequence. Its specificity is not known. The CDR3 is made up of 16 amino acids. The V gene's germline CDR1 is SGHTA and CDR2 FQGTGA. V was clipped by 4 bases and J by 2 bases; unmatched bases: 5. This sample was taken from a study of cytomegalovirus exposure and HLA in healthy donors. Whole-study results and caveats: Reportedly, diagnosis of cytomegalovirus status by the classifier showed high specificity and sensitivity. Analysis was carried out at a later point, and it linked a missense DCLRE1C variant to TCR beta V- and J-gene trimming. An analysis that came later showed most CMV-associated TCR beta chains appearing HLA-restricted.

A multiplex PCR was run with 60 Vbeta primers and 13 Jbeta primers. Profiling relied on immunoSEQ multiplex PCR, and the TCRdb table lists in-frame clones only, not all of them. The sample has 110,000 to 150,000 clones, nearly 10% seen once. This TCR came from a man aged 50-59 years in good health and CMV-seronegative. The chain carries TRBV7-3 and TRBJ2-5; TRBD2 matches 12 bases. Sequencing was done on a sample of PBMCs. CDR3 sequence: CASSSGTSGPQETQYF. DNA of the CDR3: TGTGCCAGCAGCTCCGGGACTAGCGGGCCTCAAGAGACCCAGTACTTC.